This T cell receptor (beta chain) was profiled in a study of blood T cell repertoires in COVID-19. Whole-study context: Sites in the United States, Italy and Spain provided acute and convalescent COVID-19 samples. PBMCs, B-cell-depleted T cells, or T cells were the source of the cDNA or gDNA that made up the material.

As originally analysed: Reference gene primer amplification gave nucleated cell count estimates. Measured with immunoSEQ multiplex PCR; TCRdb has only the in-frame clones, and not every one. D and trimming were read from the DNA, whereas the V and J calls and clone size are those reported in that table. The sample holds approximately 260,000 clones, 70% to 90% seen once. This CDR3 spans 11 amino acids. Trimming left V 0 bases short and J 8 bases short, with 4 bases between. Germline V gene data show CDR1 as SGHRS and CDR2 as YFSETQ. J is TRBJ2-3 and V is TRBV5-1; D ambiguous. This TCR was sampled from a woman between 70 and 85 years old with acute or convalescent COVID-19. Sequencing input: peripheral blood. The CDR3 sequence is CASSLGGTQYF. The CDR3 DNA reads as TGCGCCAGCAGCTTGGGCGGTACGCAGTATTTT.